These 28 T cell receptor beta chains share one sample of origin, sequenced in a study of cytomegalovirus exposure and HLA in healthy donors. Sequencing was performed with immunoSEQ multiplex PCR; in TCRdb, only in-frame clones are kept and a portion is missing. The sample shows 90,000 to 150,000 clones, 88% of them seen only once. The sequenced sample consisted of PBMCs. All receptors derive from a young woman in good health and CMV-seropositive.

The chain couples TRBV5-4 to TRBJ2-3, with D possibly TRBD2 on 6 matching bases. Germline CDR1 SGHNT, CDR2 YYREEE (reference sequence). V lost 0 bases, J lost 0 bases, and 8 bases lay in between. This CDR3 comprises 15 residues. CDR3 sequence: CASSLGSGSTDTQYF. Written as DNA, the CDR3 is TGTGCCAGCAGCTTGGGCAGCGGGAGCACAGATACGCAGTATTTT. The variable domain in full, completed from reference TRBV5-4 and TRBJ2-3, reads ETGVTQSPTHLIKTRGQQVTLRCSSQSGHNTVSWYQQALGQGPQFIFQYYREEENGRGNFPPRFSGLQFPNYSSELNVNALELDDSALYLCASSLGSGSTDTQYFGPGTRLTVL.

The gene calls are TRBV15 and TRBJ1-2, with a tentative D call TRBD1 (6 bases). The CDR3 extends over 14 amino acids. Germline V gene data show CDR1 as LNHNV and CDR2 as YYDKDF (reference sequence). Trimming took off 0 bases at V and 4 bases at J, with 9 bases between the two ends. The CDR3 DNA follows: TGTGCCACCAGCAGAGATCAGACAGGCTATGGCTACACCTTC. This translates into CATSRDQTGYGYTF.

The V gene is TRBV30, the J gene TRBJ1-1; TRBD1 agrees at 10 bases. CDR3 length: 14 residues. Germline CDR1 reads GTSNPN; CDR2 reads SVGIG (reference sequence). V lost 3 bases to trimming and J lost 3 bases; unmatched junction nucleotides: 4. CDR3 coding DNA: TGTGCCTGGAGCGAAGGGACAGGGGACACTGAAGCTTTCTTT. Its translation is CAWSEGTGDTEAFF.

The V and J genes are TRBV18 and TRBJ2-1, with 16 bases that match TRBD2. The CDR3 is 19 residues long. The ends lost 0 bases at V and 0 bases at J; junction bases unmatched: 2. CDR1 and CDR2 from the germline V gene are KGHSH and LQKENI. The CDR3 bases are TGTGCCAGCTCACCACCGGGACTAGCGGGGGGGAGCTCCTACAATGAGCAGTTCTTC. This sequence encodes CASSPPGLAGGSSYNEQFF.

The CDR3: CASSMPGQTAEQYF. The CDR3 nucleotides read TGTGCCAGTAGTATGCCGGGACAGACGGCCGAGCAGTACTTC. The chain is built from TRBV19 and TRBJ2-7, with 7 bases that match TRBD1. Trimming removed 3 bases from V and 6 bases from J; junction bases left unmatched: 8. The CDR3 is 14 amino acids. Germline CDR1 LNHDA, CDR2 SQIVND (reference sequence).

The chain couples TRBV6-5 to TRBJ2-1; 9 nucleotides match TRBD1. CDR1 is MNHEY, CDR2 SVGAGI, per germline. The CDR3 length is 13 residues. The CDR3 bases are TGTGTAACAGGGGGCTTATCCTACAATGAGCAGTTCTTC. It yields the protein CVTGGLSYNEQFF.

The V call is TRBV7-3, the J call TRBJ1-6; D is possibly TRBD1 (5 bases). Germline CDR1 and CDR2: SGHTA and FQGTGA. This CDR3 has 14 amino acids. Trimming pared 5 bases from V and 7 bases from J, leaving 12 bases between. Here the CDR3 DNA reads TGTGCCAGCAGCCCAGGGTACCCGAATTCACCCCTCCACTTT. This sequence encodes CASSPGYPNSPLHF.

The chain employs TRBV19 and TRBJ2-3, with TRBD2 identical over 7 bases. Per the germline V gene, CDR1 is LNHDA and CDR2 is SQIVND (reference sequence). The CDR3 totals 18 residues. Trimming at V came to 1 base and at J to 2 bases, leaving 12 bases not matched to a gene. CDR3 DNA sequence: TGTGCCAGTAGTATAGGGCCAGTTGAGCGGGGCCCCACAGATACGCAGTATTTT. This gives the protein CASSIGPVERGPTDTQYF.

The V and J genes are TRBV12-5 and TRBJ2-3; D is ambiguous. The V end lost 6 bases, the J end lost 9 bases, and 13 bases lay between the germline ends. The CDR3 spans 12 residues. Germline V gene data show CDR1 as LGHNT and CDR2 as FRNRAP. CDR3 sequence (DNA): TGTGCTAGTGGCCCCAGGCGAAAGACGCAGTATTTT. Translating gives CASGPRRKTQYF.

In its sample, this clone was seen a few times. The CDR3 DNA reads TGCGCCAGCAGCCACCGGAGCAGCACTGAAGCTTTCTTT. This codes for CASSHRSSTEAFF. The rearrangement uses TRBV4-3 and TRBJ1-1, with D hard to call. Germline values: CDR1 LGHNA, CDR2 YSLEER. Trimming took off 3 bases at V and 4 bases at J, with 9 bases between the two ends. CDR3 length: 13 amino acids.

The chain is built from TRBV29-1 and TRBJ2-1; D might be TRBD1 (8 bases). The CDR3 spans 16 residues. V was clipped by 5 bases and J by 1 base, with 18 bases between them. Germline V gene data show CDR1 as SQVTM and CDR2 as ANQGSEA. In DNA, the CDR3 is TGCAGCGTTTTCAGAGACAGGGGAGGGTCCTACAATGAGCAGTTCTTC. Its translation: CSVFRDRGGSYNEQFF.

This clone was detected only once. The chain combines TRBV7-9 with TRBJ1-2; the D is unclear. Germline-derived CDR1 and CDR2 are SEHNR and FQNEAQ (reference sequence). This CDR3 is built from 12 residues. The CDR3 protein is CVEGGQFDGYTF. DNA for the CDR3: TGTGTGGAGGGCGGGCAGTTCGATGGCTACACCTTC.

In DNA form, the CDR3 reads TGTGCCAGCTCACCACAGGGGGCTAGTAATTCACCCCTCCACTTT. Translating it yields CASSPQGASNSPLHF. This rearrangement joins TRBV18 to TRBJ1-6; 7 nucleotides agree with TRBD1. The germline V gene has CDR1 KGHSH and CDR2 LQKENI. The CDR3 spans 15 residues. V lost 1 base and J lost 6; bases outside the gene matches: 3. Full variable domain (missing parts from reference TRBV18 and TRBJ1-6): NAGVMQNPRHLVRRRGQEARLRCSPMKGHSHVYWYRQLPEEGLKFMVYLQKENIIDESGMPKERFSAEFPKEGPSILRIQQVVRGDSAAYFCASSPQGASNSPLHFGNGTRLTVT.

This clone was seen only a few times. The gene calls are TRBV18 and TRBJ2-7; 7 bases line up with TRBD1. From germline, CDR1 is KGHSH and CDR2 LQKENI. The CDR3 is made up of 14 amino acids. The ends lost 2 bases at V and 2 bases at J; junction bases unmatched: 3. The CDR3 loop is CASSPATGAYEQYF. CDR3 DNA: TGTGCCAGCTCACCAGCTACAGGGGCCTACGAGCAGTACTTC.

The V and J genes are TRBV2 and TRBJ1-3, with 7 bases that match TRBD1. Germline-derived CDR1 and CDR2 are SNHLY and FYNNEI. There are 16 residues in the CDR3. Trimming cost V 6 bases and J 0 bases; bases outside gene matches: 8. The CDR3, as DNA: TGTGCCAGCAGCCCACGACAGGGCCTCTCTGGAAACACCATATATTTT. It codes for CASSPRQGLSGNTIYF.

This clone was detected only once. The chain recombines TRBV29-1 with TRBJ1-1; D might be TRBD1 (5 bases). The CDR3 has 11 residues. Looked up from germline, CDR1 is SQVTM and CDR2 is ANQGSEA. With 7 bases removed from V and 6 bases from J, the gap between germline ends came to 12 bases. In DNA form, the CDR3 reads TGCAGCGCCGGGGGGGTCTCTGAAGCTTTCTTT. The encoded protein is CSAGGVSEAFF.

The chain couples TRBV18 to TRBJ1-5; 7 bases are shared with TRBD1. The CDR3 extends over 15 amino acids. Germline loops: CDR1 KGHSH, CDR2 LQKENI. J lost 4 bases, V lost 3 bases, and 6 bases had no gene match. The CDR3 DNA is TGTGCCAGCTCACCTGGGACAGCTCAAAATCAGCCCCAGCATTTT. Translation: CASSPGTAQNQPQHF.

This sequence joins TRBV6-5 and TRBJ1-2, with TRBD1 as a possible D gene (5 bases). V lost 4 bases to trimming and J lost 7 bases, with 13 bases between them. Germline V gene data show CDR1 as MNHEY and CDR2 as SVGAGI. The CDR3 is 13 amino acids. The CDR3 sequence is CASSWAREGGYTF. CDR3 in DNA: TGTGCCAGCAGTTGGGCCAGGGAGGGTGGCTACACCTTC.

This sequence joins TRBV30 and TRBJ1-4, with D tentatively TRBD1 (5 bases). The germline V and J ends were trimmed by 3 bases and 7 bases, with 15 bases remaining between them. The CDR3 has 14 residues. Germline lookup yields CDR1 GTSNPN and CDR2 SVGIG (reference sequence). The CDR3: CAWSGVLGGEKLFF. The CDR3 DNA reads TGTGCCTGGAGCGGGGTCCTGGGGGGTGAAAAACTGTTTTTT. Full variable domain (missing parts from reference TRBV30 and TRBJ1-4): SQTIHQWPATLVQPVGSPLSLECTVEGTSNPNLYWYRQAAGRGLQLLFYSVGIGQISSEVPQNLSASRPQDRQFILSSKKLLLSDSGFYLCAWSGVLGGEKLFFGSGTQLSVL.

This rearrangement joins TRBV7-3 to TRBJ1-5, with a weak D call TRBD1 (5 bases). Trimming took 4 bases from V and 4 from J, leaving 23 bases between them. This CDR3 region has 18 residues. The germline V gene encodes CDR1 SGHTA and CDR2 FQGTGA. The CDR3 sequence is CASSSPHARARGNQPQHF. The DNA for the CDR3 is TGTGCCAGCAGCTCGCCACACGCTCGGGCTAGGGGTAATCAGCCCCAGCATTTT.

The chain carries TRBV28 and TRBJ1-2; no clear D. V lost 6 bases and J 1 base, leaving 15 bases between the germline ends. The CDR3 has 15 residues. CDR1 is MDHEN, CDR2 SYDVKM, per germline. The CDR3 DNA reads TGTGCCAGCAGCCCGATGTTAACTAATAACTATGGCTACACCTTC. Amino acid sequence: CASSPMLTNNYGYTF.

This clone has a single count. The J gene is TRBJ1-1, the V gene TRBV20-1, with D hard to call. The CDR3 has 11 residues. In germline, CDR1 is DFQATT, CDR2 SNEGSKA (reference sequence). Trimming took 4 bases from V and 3 from J, leaving 6 bases between them. The CDR3 is CSATLDTEAFF. CDR3 bases: TGCAGTGCTACCCTTGACACTGAAGCTTTCTTT.

This clone is a singleton in its sample. This chain joins TRBV11-2 and TRBJ2-1, with a tentative D call TRBD2 (6 bases). Deletions cut 4 bases from V and 1 base from J, with 17 bases between. This CDR3 is 17 amino acids long. Germline values: CDR1 SGHAT, CDR2 FQNNGV. The CDR3 loop reads CASSYVVRDRSYNEQFF. The CDR3 nucleotides read TGTGCCAGCAGCTACGTCGTGCGGGATCGTTCCTACAATGAGCAGTTCTTC. The full variable domain, in which reference TRBV11-2 and TRBJ2-1 provide the parts outside the CDR3, is EAGVAQSPRYKIIEKRQSVAFWCNPISGHATLYWYQQILGQGPKLLIQFQNNGVVDDSQLPKDRFSAERLKGVDSTLKIQPAKLEDSAVYLCASSYVVRDRSYNEQFFGPGTRLTVL.

V and J are TRBV4-2 and TRBJ2-3, with a tentative D call TRBD1 (6 bases). The germline gives CDR1 LGHNA, CDR2 YNFKEQ. CDR3 length: 14 residues. Between the trimmed V and J ends, which lost 2 bases and 3 bases, there was a span of 9 bases. The CDR3 sequence: CASSQPGTTDTQYF. As DNA, the CDR3 is TGTGCCAGCAGCCAACCAGGGACAACAGATACGCAGTATTTT.

This clone was detected only a few times. This chain links TRBV5-1 with TRBJ1-2; D might be TRBD1 (6 bases). V gave up 4 bases and J gave up 7 bases, with 17 bases separating them. Germline V gene sequence: CDR1 SGHRS, CDR2 YFSETQ. The CDR3 totals 14 residues. This chain's CDR3 is CASSRSQGNGGYTF. As DNA, the CDR3 is TGCGCCAGCAGCAGATCACAGGGCAACGGTGGCTACACCTTC.

The chain recombines TRBV7-8 with TRBJ1-1, with TRBD1 as a possible D gene (5 bases). The CDR3 is 14 amino acids. CDR1 and CDR2 (germline): SGHVS, FQNEAQ. V lost 5 bases, J lost 1 base, and 11 bases lay in between. Here the CDR3 reads CASSPQTENTEAFF. CDR3 sequence (DNA): TGTGCCAGCAGCCCCCAGACAGAGAACACTGAAGCTTTCTTT.

The gene calls are TRBV19 and TRBJ2-7; 14 bases map to TRBD2. Per the germline V gene, CDR1 is LNHDA and CDR2 is SQIVND (reference sequence). V trimming: 5 bases; J trimming: 6 bases; junction bases outside the gene matches: 12. The CDR3 sequence is 17 residues long. The CDR3 protein is CASSYLGLAGASSEQYF. Written as DNA, the CDR3 is TGTGCCAGTAGTTATCTGGGACTAGCGGGAGCATCGTCCGAGCAGTACTTC.

J is TRBJ1-5 and V is TRBV19; D gene uncertain. Trimming stripped 0 bases from V and 2 bases from J, with 5 bases between. CDR1 and CDR2 from the germline V gene are LNHDA and SQIVND (reference sequence). The CDR3 sequence is 14 residues long. CDR3 in amino acids: CASSIDLGNQPQHF. The CDR3 bases are TGTGCCAGTAGTATAGATCTCGGCAATCAGCCCCAGCATTTT.